This TCR beta chain was recovered during a study of neoadjuvant anti-PD-1 for oral cavity cancer. Study information: Most patients had three to four biweekly doses of 3 mg/kg nivolumab before resection. Study-wide results and caveats: Pretreatment Treg/Th17 ratio correlated inversely with post-treatment tumor clonality.

Using immunoSEQ multiplex PCR, the repertoire was profiled, and TCRdb retains in-frame clones only, with some absent. Of about 15,000 clones in the sample, 40% were seen once. As to time point: after neoadjuvant nivolumab, at surgical resection. This clone appeared a few times. Antigen: not known. The length of the CDR3 is 15 residues. Germline CDR1 is SQVTM and CDR2 is ANQGSEA. With 3 bases clipped from V and 1 base from J, the junction kept 4 bases outside the gene matches. This chain connects TRBV29-1 to TRBJ2-3, with TRBD2 identical over 10 bases. Sequencing used tumor tissue, obtained after nivolumab (anti-PD-1) treatment. The origin of this receptor is a person aged 40 to 85 with oral cavity squamous cell carcinoma. The CDR3 sequence: CSVDSSGGRTDTQYF. The CDR3 nucleotides are TGCAGCGTTGATTCTAGCGGGGGCCGCACAGATACGCAGTATTTT.